Below are 4 T cell receptor beta chains sequenced from a single sample in a study of beta chain features in type 1 diabetes. The authors reverse transcribed all of the isolated RNA, so sequencing captured expressed TCRB transcripts. Profiled with immunoSEQ multiplex PCR; TCRdb holds only in-frame clones, not every one. Of just over 600,000 clones in the sample, around 15% were seen once. Material for sequencing was naive CD4+ T cells from blood. These receptors came from a man in his late teens or twenties in good health.

The sample holds a few counts of this clone. The chain combines TRBV5-4 with TRBJ2-5; the match to TRBD2 covers 9 bases. The CDR3 totals 16 residues. Germline V gene sequence: CDR1 SGHNT, CDR2 YYREEE (reference sequence). V was pared by 2 bases and J by 0 bases, with 5 bases of the junction left unmatched. CDR3 loop: CASSFRRLADQETQYF. The CDR3 coding sequence is TGTGCCAGCAGCTTCCGACGACTAGCGGACCAAGAGACCCAGTACTTC.

This clone has a handful of counts. The genes are TRBV2 and TRBJ1-4, with TRBD1 matching over 9 bases. Trimming removed 5 bases from V and 7 bases from J; junction bases left unmatched: 11. Germline V gene lookup returns CDR1 SNHLY and CDR2 FYNNEI. The CDR3 is 16 amino acids. CDR3 sequence (DNA): TGTGCCAGCAGTTCTTTCTCGGACAGGGGAGGTGAAAAACTGTTTTTT. Translated: CASSSFSDRGGEKLFF.

This clone showed up just a few times. This sample also contains other DNA sequences that code for the same CDR3. V usage is TRBV9 and J usage is TRBJ2-7; 9 bases fit TRBD1. The germline CDR1 and CDR2 sequences are SGDLS and YYNGEE. This CDR3 comprises 14 residues. Trimming at V came to 4 bases and at J to 2 bases, leaving 4 bases not matched to a gene. Written as DNA, the CDR3 is TGTGCCAGCAGCCTCGGACAGGGGACCTACGAGCAGTACTTC. The encoded protein is CASSLGQGTYEQYF.

The chain joins TRBV18 to TRBJ1-1, with TRBD1 as a possible D gene (5 bases). Germline assignment: CDR1 KGHSH and CDR2 LQKENI. This CDR3 region has 13 residues. Trimming removed 6 bases at V and 3 bases at J, with 11 bases between. This CDR3 is CASSAEGYTEAFF. The CDR3 DNA sequence: TGTGCCAGCTCCGCAGAGGGGTACACTGAAGCTTTCTTT.